The entry that follows covers one TCR beta chain sequence. Its antigen remains unidentified. Free of recent acute infections or vaccinations, the donors were healthy HIV-negative adults. The data belong to a study of shared clonotypes between healthy human individuals. The study, taken as a whole, reports: Clonotypes that were shared across a handful of donors made up around 5% of naive CD4 clonotypes.

Produced via immunoSEQ multiplex PCR; TCRdb's table is partial and in-frame only. The sample carries some 2,000,000 clones, roughly 94% recorded once. Unmatched junction bases numbered 6, after V lost 3 bases and J lost 3 bases. This CDR3 has 15 residues. Germline V gives CDR1 MNHEY, CDR2 SVGAGI. The chain carries TRBV6-5 and TRBJ2-7; 9 bases fit TRBD2. Sequenced sample: naive CD4+ T cells sorted from blood. Subset: CD45RA+ positively selected. The clonotype comes from a man between 18 and 35 years old in good health. As DNA, the CDR3 is TGTGCCAGCAGTTATAAGGCTAGCGGGGTCTACGAGCAGTACTTC. Translating gives CASSYKASGVYEQYF.